These 20 T cell receptor beta chains came from one sample sequenced in a study of blood T cell repertoires in COVID-19. Data came from immunoSEQ multiplex PCR; TCRdb stores just in-frame clones and leaves some out. The sample includes roughly 300,000 clones, more than 70% seen only once; the top ten take about 5.2%. Sequences were obtained from PBMCs or T cells enriched from blood (not recorded which). These TCRs come from a young woman who had recovered from COVID-19.

The genes are TRBV6-5 and TRBJ1-4; 9 bases map to TRBD1. CDR3 length: 14 amino acids. The J segment lost 8 bases and the V segment lost 6 bases, leaving 7 bases of the junction unmatched. Germline V gives CDR1 MNHEY, CDR2 SVGAGI. CDR3 coding DNA: TGTGCCAGCAGGATACAGGGGACAGGGGAAAAACTGTTTTTT. It specifies CASRIQGTGEKLFF.

A few counts support this clone. The chain has TRBV14 and TRBJ2-7, with 7 nucleotides matching TRBD1. Looked up from germline, CDR1 is SGHDN and CDR2 is FVKESK. V shed 3 bases, J shed 1 base, and the junction held 3 bases outside the gene matches. This CDR3 is built from 14 residues. This CDR3 reads CASSQGTASYEQYF. The CDR3 region has the DNA TGTGCCAGCAGCCAGGGGACAGCATCCTACGAGCAGTACTTC.

The rearrangement joins TRBV6-4 to TRBJ1-2, with TRBD1 as a possible D gene (5 bases). In germline, CDR1 is MRHNA, CDR2 SNTAGT. Trimming took off 5 bases at V and 4 bases at J, with 14 bases between the two ends. This CDR3 is 14 amino acids long. The CDR3 region is CASSPDRTSYGYTF. The CDR3 DNA reads TGTGCCAGCAGTCCCGACAGAACTTCCTATGGCTACACCTTC.

This clone was seen just once. V gene TRBV10-3 combines with J gene TRBJ2-7; possibly TRBD1 for D (5 bases). The CDR3 length is 14 residues. The germline gives CDR1 ENHRY, CDR2 SYGVKD. V lost 4 bases, J lost 1 base, and 11 bases lay in between. CDR3 region: CAISGWGQSYEQYF. The CDR3 nucleotides read TGTGCCATCAGTGGGTGGGGCCAATCCTACGAGCAGTACTTC.

The rearrangement joins TRBV6-2 or TRBV6-3 to TRBJ2-5; 11 nucleotides match TRBD2. CDR3 length equals 15 residues. Trimming at V came to 5 bases and at J to 1 base, leaving 3 bases not matched to a gene. CDR1 and CDR2 (germline): MNHEY, SVGEGT. The CDR3 region has the DNA TGTGCCAGCAGTGATGGGACTAGCGGCCAAGAGACCCAGTACTTC. Encoded protein: CASSDGTSGQETQYF.

The rearrangement joins TRBV23-1 to TRBJ1-1; a possible D gene is TRBD1 (5 bases). TRBV23-1 is sorted into the ORF group, with uncertain function. The CDR3 runs 14 residues. Between the trimmed V and J ends, which lost 4 bases and 2 bases, there was a span of 11 bases. The CDR3 nucleotides are TGCGCCAGCAGTCCAAAGGACATCAACACTGAAGCTTTCTTT. Protein product: CASSPKDINTEAFF.

This sequence joins TRBV14 and TRBJ1-1, with unresolved D. Germline values: CDR1 SGHDN, CDR2 FVKESK. The CDR3 contains 13 residues. V was shortened by 3 bases and J by 7 bases, with 12 bases between the two germline ends. The CDR3 loop is CASSQASGGEAFF. In nucleotides, the CDR3 is TGTGCCAGCAGCCAGGCTTCTGGAGGTGAAGCTTTCTTT.

The rearrangement uses TRBV10-2 and TRBJ1-2, with 11 bases lining up with TRBD1. The trim removed 5 bases at V and 7 bases at J, leaving 6 bases unmatched. Germline loops: CDR1 WSHSY, CDR2 SAAADI. The CDR3 consists of 14 residues. This CDR3 reads CASSPGQGVGGYTF. The CDR3 region has the DNA TGCGCCAGCAGTCCGGGACAGGGGGTAGGTGGCTACACCTTC.

The J gene is TRBJ1-6, the V gene TRBV19; unclear D gene. V was shortened by 0 bases and J by 12 bases, with 9 bases between the two germline ends. The CDR3 is made up of 13 amino acids. Germline CDR1 and CDR2: LNHDA and SQIVND (reference sequence). The CDR3 sequence is CASSIDREQPLHF. The DNA of the CDR3 is TGTGCCAGTAGTATAGATCGGGAACAACCCCTCCACTTT.

The V and J genes are TRBV3-1 (or the pseudogene TRBV3-2) and TRBJ2-3, with D possibly TRBD1 on 5 matching bases. CDR1 and CDR2 (germline): LGHDT, YNNKEL (reference sequence). There are 14 residues in the CDR3. V was trimmed by 4 bases and J by 4 bases, leaving 12 bases between them. The CDR3 sequence: CASSPTGNADTQYF. The CDR3 coding sequence is TGTGCCAGCAGCCCAACAGGTAATGCAGATACGCAGTATTTT.

The rearrangement links TRBV7-9 to TRBJ1-2; D call uncertain. Deletions cut 5 bases from V and 4 bases from J, with 14 bases between. CDR3 length: 14 residues. The germline CDR1 and CDR2 sequences are SEHNR and FQNEAQ (reference sequence). The CDR3 here is CASSPDLIFYGYTF. For the CDR3, the DNA is TGTGCCAGCAGCCCAGATTTAATCTTCTATGGCTACACCTTC. Combining the CDR3 with reference TRBV7-9 and TRBJ1-2 gives the whole variable domain DTGVSQNPRHKITKRGQNVTFRCDPISEHNRLYWYRQTLGQGPEFLTYFQNEAQLEKSRLLSDRFSAERPKGSFSTLEIQRTEQGDSAMYLCASSPDLIFYGYTFGSGTRLTVV.

V is TRBV11-2 and J is TRBJ2-1, with TRBD2 identical over 10 bases. V was clipped by 5 bases and J by 1 base; unmatched bases: 2. Germline-derived CDR1 and CDR2 are SGHAT and FQNNGV. The CDR3 sequence is 15 residues long. The CDR3 coding sequence is TGTGCCAGCAGCCCTAGCGGGGGTTCCTACAATGAGCAGTTCTTC. Translated, it gives CASSPSGGSYNEQFF.

This sequence joins TRBV6-6 and TRBJ2-7; 7 nucleotides align to TRBD1. The CDR3 consists of 14 residues. Germline V gives CDR1 MNHNY, CDR2 SVGAGI (reference sequence). The V and J ends lost 7 bases and 3 bases, in that order; junction bases with no gene match: 9. CDR3 DNA: TGTGCCAGCACTTCCCCTGCAGGGGGCTACGAGCAGTACTTC. Translating it yields CASTSPAGGYEQYF.

This chain joins TRBV5-6 and TRBJ1-1; 9 positions agree with TRBD1. Germline assignment: CDR1 SGHDT and CDR2 YYEEEE. V lost 3 bases to trimming and J lost 1 base; unmatched junction nucleotides: 7. CDR3 size: 16 residues. The CDR3 DNA sequence: TGTGCCAGCAGCTACAGGGGGCAAGAACCGAACACTGAAGCTTTCTTT. Its protein is CASSYRGQEPNTEAFF.

The gene calls are TRBV10-2 and TRBJ1-2, with D possibly being TRBD1 (5 bases). The CDR3 is made up of 14 amino acids. The germline V and J ends were trimmed by 6 bases and 2 bases, with 13 bases remaining between them. Germline CDR1 reads WSHSY; CDR2 reads SAAADI. CDR3 amino acids: CASSRQSFNYGYTF. CDR3 in DNA: TGCGCCAGCAGCAGACAGTCCTTCAACTATGGCTACACCTTC.

V and J are TRBV7-2 and TRBJ2-3; no firm D call. This CDR3 is built from 12 residues. CDR1 and CDR2 (germline): SGHTA, FQGNSA. V gave up 5 bases and J gave up 3 bases, with 6 bases separating them. The CDR3 DNA sequence: TGTGCCAGCAGCCTTATGACAGATACGCAGTATTTT. Translation gives CASSLMTDTQYF.

The rearrangement uses TRBV19 and TRBJ2-1; 7 bases match TRBD2. The length of the CDR3 is 15 residues. The V gene end was trimmed by 3 bases and the J gene end by 8 bases; junction bases not matched to a gene: 10. Looked up from germline, CDR1 is LNHDA and CDR2 is SQIVND (reference sequence). CDR3 sequence reads: CASSMVSAGVHEQFF. In DNA, the CDR3 is TGTGCCAGTAGTATGGTTTCGGCGGGAGTCCATGAGCAGTTCTTC.

This chain links TRBV2 with TRBJ1-5; 7 positions match TRBD1. This CDR3 has 13 residues. CDR1 and CDR2 (germline): SNHLY, FYNNEI. V lost 6 bases, J lost 5 bases, and 4 bases stayed unmatched. For the CDR3, the DNA is TGTGCCAGCAGCCCAACAGGGGATCAGCCCCAGCATTTT. Its translation: CASSPTGDQPQHF. Looking up the rest from reference TRBV2 and TRBJ1-5 gives the full variable domain: EPEVTQTPSHQVTQMGQEVILRCVPISNHLYFYWYRQILGQKVEFLVSFYNNEISEKSEIFDDQFSVERPDGSNFTLKIRSTKLEDSAMYFCASSPTGDQPQHFGDGTRLSIL.

This clone was seen more than once but under ten times. The V and J genes are TRBV19 and TRBJ1-2; no clear D. The V end was cut by 7 bases, the J end by 4 bases, with 10 bases between. Germline V gene data show CDR1 as LNHDA and CDR2 as SQIVND (reference sequence). The CDR3 has 12 residues. The CDR3 here is CASKSGVYGYTF. CDR3 coding DNA: TGTGCCAGTAAAAGCGGCGTCTATGGCTACACCTTC. The full variable domain, rest sourced from reference TRBV19 and TRBJ1-2, is DGGITQSPKYLFRKEGQNVTLSCEQNLNHDAMYWYRQDPGQGLRLIYYSQIVNDFQKGDIAEGYSVSREKKESFPLTVTSAQKNPTAFYLCASKSGVYGYTFGSGTRLTVV.

This chain joins TRBV9 and TRBJ2-6; D is possibly TRBD2 (6 bases). Germline V lookup: CDR1 SGDLS, CDR2 YYNGEE. The CDR3 contains 19 residues. The germline V and J ends were trimmed by 0 bases and 1 base, with 17 bases remaining between them. CDR3 DNA sequence: TGTGCCAGCAGCGTAGAGGGACTCGGGGGTAGGTCTGGGGCCAACGTCCTGACTTTC. Amino acids: CASSVEGLGGRSGANVLTF.